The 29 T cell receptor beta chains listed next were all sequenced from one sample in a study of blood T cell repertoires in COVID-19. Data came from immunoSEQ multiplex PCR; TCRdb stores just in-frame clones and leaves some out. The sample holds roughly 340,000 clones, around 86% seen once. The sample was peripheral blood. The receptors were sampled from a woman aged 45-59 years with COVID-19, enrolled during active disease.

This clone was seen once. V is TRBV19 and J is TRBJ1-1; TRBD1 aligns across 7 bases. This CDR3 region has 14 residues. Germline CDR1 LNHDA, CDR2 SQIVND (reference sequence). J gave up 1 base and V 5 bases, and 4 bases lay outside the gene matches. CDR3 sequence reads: CASSAGQRNTEAFF. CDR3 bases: TGTGCCAGTAGTGCGGGACAGCGGAACACTGAAGCTTTCTTT.

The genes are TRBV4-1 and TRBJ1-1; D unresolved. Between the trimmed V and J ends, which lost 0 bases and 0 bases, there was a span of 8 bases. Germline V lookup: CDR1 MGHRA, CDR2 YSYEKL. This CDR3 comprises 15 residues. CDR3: CASSQDPQLNTEAFF. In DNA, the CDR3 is TGCGCCAGCAGCCAAGACCCACAGCTGAACACTGAAGCTTTCTTT.

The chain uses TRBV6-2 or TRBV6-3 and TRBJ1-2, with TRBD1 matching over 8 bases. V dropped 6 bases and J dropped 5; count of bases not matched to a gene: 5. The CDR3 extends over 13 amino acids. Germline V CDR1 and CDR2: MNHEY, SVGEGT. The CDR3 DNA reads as TGTGCCAGCAGCGACACAGGGGGATATGGCTACACCTTC. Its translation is CASSDTGGYGYTF.

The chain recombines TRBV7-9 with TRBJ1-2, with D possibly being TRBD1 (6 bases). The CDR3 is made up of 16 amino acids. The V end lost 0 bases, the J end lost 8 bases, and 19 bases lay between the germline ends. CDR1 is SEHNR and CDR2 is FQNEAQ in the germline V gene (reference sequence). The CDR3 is CASSLAARAGAEGYTF. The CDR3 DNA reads TGTGCCAGCAGCTTAGCTGCCCGGGCAGGGGCAGAAGGCTACACCTTC. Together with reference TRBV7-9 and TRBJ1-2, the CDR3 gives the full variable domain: DTGVSQNPRHKITKRGQNVTFRCDPISEHNRLYWYRQTLGQGPEFLTYFQNEAQLEKSRLLSDRFSAERPKGSFSTLEIQRTEQGDSAMYLCASSLAARAGAEGYTFGSGTRLTVV.

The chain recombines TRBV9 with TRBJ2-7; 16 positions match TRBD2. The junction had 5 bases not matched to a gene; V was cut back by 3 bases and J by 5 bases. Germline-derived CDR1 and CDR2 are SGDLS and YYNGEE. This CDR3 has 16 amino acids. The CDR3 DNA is TGTGCCAGCAGCGAGGGACTAGCGGGGGGGAAGGACGAGCAGTACTTC. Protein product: CASSEGLAGGKDEQYF. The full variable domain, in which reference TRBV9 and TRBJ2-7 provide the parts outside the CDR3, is DSGVTQTPKHLITATGQRVTLRCSPRSGDLSVYWYQQSLDQGLQFLIQYYNGEERAKGNILERFSAQQFPDLHSELNLSSLELGDSALYFCASSEGLAGGKDEQYFGPGTRLTVT.

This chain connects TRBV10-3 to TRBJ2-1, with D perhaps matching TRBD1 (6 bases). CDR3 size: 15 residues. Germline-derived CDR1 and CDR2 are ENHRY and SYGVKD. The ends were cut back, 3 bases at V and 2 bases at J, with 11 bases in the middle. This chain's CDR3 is CAISDETGTYNEQFF. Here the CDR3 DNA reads TGTGCCATCAGTGATGAGACAGGAACCTACAATGAGCAGTTCTTC.

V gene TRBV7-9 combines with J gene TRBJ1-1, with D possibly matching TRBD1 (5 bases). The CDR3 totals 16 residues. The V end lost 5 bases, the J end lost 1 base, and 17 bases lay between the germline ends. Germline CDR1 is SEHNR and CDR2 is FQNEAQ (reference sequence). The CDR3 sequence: CASSRVGGVANTEAFF. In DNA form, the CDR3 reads TGTGCCAGCAGCCGGGTGGGAGGGGTCGCGAACACTGAAGCTTTCTTT.

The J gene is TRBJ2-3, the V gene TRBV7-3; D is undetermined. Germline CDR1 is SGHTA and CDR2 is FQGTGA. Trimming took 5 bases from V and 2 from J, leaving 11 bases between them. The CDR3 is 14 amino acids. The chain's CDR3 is CASSPTFPTDTQYF. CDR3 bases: TGTGCCAGCAGCCCGACATTCCCCACAGATACGCAGTATTTT.

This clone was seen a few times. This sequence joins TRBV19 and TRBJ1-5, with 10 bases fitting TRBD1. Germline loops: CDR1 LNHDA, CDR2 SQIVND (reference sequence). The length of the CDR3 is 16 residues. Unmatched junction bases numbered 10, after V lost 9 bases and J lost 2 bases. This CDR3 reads CASRDRGSAGNQPQHF. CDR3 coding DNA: TGTGCCAGCCGGGACAGGGGTTCTGCGGGCAATCAGCCCCAGCATTTT.

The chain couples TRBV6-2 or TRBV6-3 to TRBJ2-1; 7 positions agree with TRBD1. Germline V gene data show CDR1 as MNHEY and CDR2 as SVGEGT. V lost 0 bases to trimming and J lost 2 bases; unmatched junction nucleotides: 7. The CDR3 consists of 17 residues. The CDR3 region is CASSYSLDRATYNEQFF. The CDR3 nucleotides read TGTGCCAGCAGTTACTCTCTAGACAGGGCAACCTACAATGAGCAGTTCTTC.

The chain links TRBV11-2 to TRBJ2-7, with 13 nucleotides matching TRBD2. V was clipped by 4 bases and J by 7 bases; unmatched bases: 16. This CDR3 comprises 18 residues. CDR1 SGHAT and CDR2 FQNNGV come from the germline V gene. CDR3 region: CASSSRPRTSGRRQEQYF. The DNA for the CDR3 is TGTGCCAGCAGCTCCCGGCCCCGGACTAGCGGGAGAAGGCAAGAGCAGTACTTC.

The CDR3 here is CASSTNAGTVLYEQYF. CDR3 DNA sequence: TGCGCCAGCAGCACCAATGCCGGGACAGTACTGTACGAGCAGTACTTC. The gene calls are TRBV4-3 and TRBJ2-7, with TRBD1 matching 7 bases. Germline lookup yields CDR1 LGHNA and CDR2 YSLEER. This CDR3 comprises 16 residues. Trimming at V came to 5 bases and at J to 4 bases, leaving 14 bases not matched to a gene.

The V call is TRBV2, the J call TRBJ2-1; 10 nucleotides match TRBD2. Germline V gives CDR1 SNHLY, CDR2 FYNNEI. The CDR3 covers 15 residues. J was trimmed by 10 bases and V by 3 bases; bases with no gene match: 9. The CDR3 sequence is CASSDPTSGHQEQFF. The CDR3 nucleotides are TGTGCCAGCAGTGATCCGACTAGCGGGCACCAAGAGCAGTTCTTC.

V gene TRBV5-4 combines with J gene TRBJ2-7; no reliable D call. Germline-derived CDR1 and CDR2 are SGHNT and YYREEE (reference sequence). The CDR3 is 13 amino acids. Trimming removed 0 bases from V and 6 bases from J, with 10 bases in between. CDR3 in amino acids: CASSLDRVSEQYF. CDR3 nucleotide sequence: TGTGCCAGCAGCTTGGACAGAGTGAGCGAGCAGTACTTC.

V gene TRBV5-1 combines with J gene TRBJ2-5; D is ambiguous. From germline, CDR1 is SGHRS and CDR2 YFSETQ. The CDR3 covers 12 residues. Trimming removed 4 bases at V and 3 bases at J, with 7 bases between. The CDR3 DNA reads TGCGCCAGCAGCGTAGATAAAGAGACCCAGTACTTC. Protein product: CASSVDKETQYF.

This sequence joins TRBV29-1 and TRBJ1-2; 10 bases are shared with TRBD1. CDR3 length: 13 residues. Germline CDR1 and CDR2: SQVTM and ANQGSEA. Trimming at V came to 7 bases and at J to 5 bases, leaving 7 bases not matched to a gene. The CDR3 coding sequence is TGCAGCGGATCCCCGGGACAGGGGTATGGCTACACCTTC. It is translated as CSGSPGQGYGYTF.

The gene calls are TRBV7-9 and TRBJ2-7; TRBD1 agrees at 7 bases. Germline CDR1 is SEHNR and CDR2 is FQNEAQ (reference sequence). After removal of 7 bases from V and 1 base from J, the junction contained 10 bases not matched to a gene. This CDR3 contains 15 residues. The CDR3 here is CASNPTGSGSYEQYF. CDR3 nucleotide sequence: TGTGCCAGCAACCCGACAGGGTCGGGATCCTACGAGCAGTACTTC.

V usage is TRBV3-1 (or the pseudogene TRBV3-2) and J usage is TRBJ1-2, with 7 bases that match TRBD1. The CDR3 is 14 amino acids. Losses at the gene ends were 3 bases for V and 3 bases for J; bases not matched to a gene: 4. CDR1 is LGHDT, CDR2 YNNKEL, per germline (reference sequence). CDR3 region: CASSQTTGDYGYTF. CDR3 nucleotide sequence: TGTGCCAGCAGCCAGACCACAGGGGACTATGGCTACACCTTC.

The CDR3 region has the DNA TGTGCCTGGAGTCCAAATACAGCGGCCTATGGCTACACCTTC. It yields the protein CAWSPNTAAYGYTF. V usage is TRBV30 and J usage is TRBJ1-2, with unresolved D. The germline CDR1 and CDR2 sequences are GTSNPN and SVGIG (reference sequence). With 2 bases removed from V and 4 bases from J, the gap between germline ends came to 14 bases. CDR3 length: 14 amino acids.

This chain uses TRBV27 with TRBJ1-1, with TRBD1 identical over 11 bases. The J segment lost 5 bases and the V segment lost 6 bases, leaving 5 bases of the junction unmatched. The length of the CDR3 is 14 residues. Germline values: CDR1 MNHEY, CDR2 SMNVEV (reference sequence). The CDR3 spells CASRTGQGGTEAFF. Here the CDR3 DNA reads TGTGCCAGCAGGACGGGACAGGGGGGGACTGAAGCTTTCTTT.

Here the CDR3 DNA reads TGTGCCAGCAGATACTCTTCCCGGGGGACAGGGAGAGAGACCCAGTACTTC. Amino acids: CASRYSSRGTGRETQYF. The genes are TRBV27 and TRBJ2-5, with 9 bases matching TRBD1. This CDR3 has 17 amino acids. V shed 6 bases and J 4 bases; nucleotides not matched to a gene: 15. Germline V gene data show CDR1 as MNHEY and CDR2 as SMNVEV (reference sequence).

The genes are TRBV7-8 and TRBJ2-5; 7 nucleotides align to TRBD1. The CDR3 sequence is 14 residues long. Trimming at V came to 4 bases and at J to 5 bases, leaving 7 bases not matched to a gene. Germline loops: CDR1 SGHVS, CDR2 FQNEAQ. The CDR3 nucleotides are TGTGCCAGCAGCTCGACAGGGCTGGGGGAGACCCAGTACTTC. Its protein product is CASSSTGLGETQYF.

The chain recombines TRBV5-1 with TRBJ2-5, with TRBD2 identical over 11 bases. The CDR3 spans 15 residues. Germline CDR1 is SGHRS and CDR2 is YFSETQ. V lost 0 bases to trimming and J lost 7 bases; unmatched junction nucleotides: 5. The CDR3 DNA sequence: TGCGCCAGCAGCTTGGAAACTAGCGGGAGCGGGACCCAGTACTTC. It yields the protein CASSLETSGSGTQYF. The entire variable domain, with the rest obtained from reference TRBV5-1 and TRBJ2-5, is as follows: KAGVTQTPRYLIKTRGQQVTLSCSPISGHRSVSWYQQTPGQGLQFLFEYFSETQRNKGNFPGRFSGRQFSNSRSEMNVSTLELGDSALYLCASSLETSGSGTQYFGPGTRLLVL.

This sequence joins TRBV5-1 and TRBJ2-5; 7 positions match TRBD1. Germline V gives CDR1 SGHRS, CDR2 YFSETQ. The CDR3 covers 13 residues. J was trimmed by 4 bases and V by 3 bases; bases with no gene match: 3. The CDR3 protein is CASSSAGGETQYF. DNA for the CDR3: TGCGCCAGCAGCTCGGCAGGGGGAGAGACCCAGTACTTC.

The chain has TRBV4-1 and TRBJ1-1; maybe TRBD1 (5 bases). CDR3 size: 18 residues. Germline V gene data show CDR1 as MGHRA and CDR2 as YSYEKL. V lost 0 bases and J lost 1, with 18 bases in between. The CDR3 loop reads CASSQDERAGWPNTEAFF. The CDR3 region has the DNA TGCGCCAGCAGCCAAGATGAACGGGCAGGGTGGCCGAACACTGAAGCTTTCTTT.

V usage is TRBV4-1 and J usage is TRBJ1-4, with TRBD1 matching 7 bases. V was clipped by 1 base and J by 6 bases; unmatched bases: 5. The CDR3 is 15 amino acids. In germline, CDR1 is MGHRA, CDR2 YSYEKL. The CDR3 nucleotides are TGCGCCAGCAGCCAAGTCGGACAGGTAGATGAAAAACTGTTTTTT. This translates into CASSQVGQVDEKLFF.

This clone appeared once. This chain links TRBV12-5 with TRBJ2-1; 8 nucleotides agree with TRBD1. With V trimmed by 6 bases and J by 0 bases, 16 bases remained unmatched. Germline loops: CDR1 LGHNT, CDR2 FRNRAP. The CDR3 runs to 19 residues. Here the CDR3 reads CASGLGARLGTGSYNEQFF. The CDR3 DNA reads TGTGCTAGTGGACTGGGGGCCAGGTTAGGGACAGGCTCCTACAATGAGCAGTTCTTC.

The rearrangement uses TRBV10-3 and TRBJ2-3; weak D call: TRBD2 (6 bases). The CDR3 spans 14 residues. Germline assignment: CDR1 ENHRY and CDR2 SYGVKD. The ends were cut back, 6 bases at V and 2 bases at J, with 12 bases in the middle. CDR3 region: CAIRAGLNTDTQYF. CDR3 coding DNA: TGTGCCATCAGGGCGGGACTGAACACAGATACGCAGTATTTT.

CDR3 DNA sequence: TGTGCCACCAGCAGAGGCCCGGGACAGACCGCAACTAATGAAAAACTGTTTTTT. Translating it yields CATSRGPGQTATNEKLFF. The chain combines TRBV15 with TRBJ1-4; 7 bases line up with TRBD1. The CDR3 has 18 residues. J gave up 0 bases and V 1 base, and 8 bases lay outside the gene matches. The germline gives CDR1 LNHNV, CDR2 YYDKDF (reference sequence).